This TCR beta chain was found in a study of T cells in Graves' hyperthyroidism and ophthalmopathy. This clonotype has only one observation. Its antigen is unknown. The study's findings and limits: Most thyroid clonotypes with frequency above 0.001 were detected in blood. Ophthalmopathy was identified by the model a median approximately 6.4 months ahead of onset.

Patients were excluded for uncontrolled infection, other autoimmune disease, pregnancy or lactation. RNA transcripts served as the template for amplifying TCR beta CDR3 regions. A first-round RT-PCR of the TCR CDR3 used the HTBI primer set. MiXCR, applied by TCRdb to the multiplex PCR reads, yields one record per CDR3 protein. This sample has hundreds of thousands of distinct CDR3 sequences; 45% occur once, and the top ten carry less than 9.5%. This CDR3 comprises 12 residues. V lost 11 bases and J lost 8; bases outside the gene matches: 10. Germline values: CDR1 LNHDA, CDR2 SQIVND (reference sequence).

Material: peripheral blood or thyroid tissue (not recorded which). This chain links TRBV19 with TRBJ1-2, with TRBD1 matching over 8 bases. The origin of this receptor is an adult man with Graves' disease, either hyperthyroidism or ophthalmopathy (not recorded which). The CDR3: CAWGSGGGGYTF. CDR3 nucleotides: TGTGCCTGGGGCTCAGGGGGCGGAGGCTACACCTTC.